These T cell receptor beta chains were read from a single sample in a study of blood T cell repertoires in COVID-19. The method was immunoSEQ multiplex PCR; TCRdb's version includes in-frame clones alone and lacks a portion of them. The sample contains about 100,000 clones, approximately 83% of which appear only once. Sequencing was carried out using PBMCs or T cells enriched from blood (not recorded which). The receptors derive from a woman in her fifties or sixties who had recovered from COVID-19. Each CDR3 is given with its conserved first and last residue. D genes are given only for firm matches. The size entry is marked missing in some rows and otherwise reads once, few, many or a size class.

j_gene | abundance | v_gene | d_gene | CDR3aa | CDR3nt
TRBJ2-5 | . | TRBV27 | . | CASSLRRGGGTQYF | TGTGCCAGCAGTTTGAGACGGGGAGGTGGGACCCAGTACTTC
TRBJ1-5 | . | TRBV10-3 | . | CAISWDFNQPQHF | TGTGCCATCAGTTGGGACTTCAATCAGCCCCAGCATTTT
TRBJ1-1 | . | TRBV5-1 | . | CASSLAWGAEAFF | TGCGCCAGCAGCTTGGCCTGGGGAGCTGAAGCTTTCTTT
TRBJ1-6 | few | TRBV30 | TRBD1 | CAWSVQGTSTNSPLHF | TGTGCCTGGAGTGTACAGGGGACGTCTACTAATTCACCCCTCCACTTT
TRBJ2-3 | . | TRBV5-4 | TRBD2 | CASSLVSGSRTDTQYF | TGTGCCAGCAGCTTGGTTAGCGGGAGTCGCACAGATACGCAGTATTTT
TRBJ1-1 | . | TRBV19 | . | CASSPQGSNTEAFF | TGTGCCAGTAGTCCACAGGGTTCGAACACTGAAGCTTTCTTT
TRBJ2-7 | few | TRBV5-6 | . | CASSPWAFYEQYF | TGTGCCAGCAGCCCCTGGGCTTTCTACGAGCAGTACTTC
TRBJ1-1 | few | TRBV9 | . | CASSPRVGAVENTEAFF | TGTGCCAGCAGCCCCAGGGTGGGGGCGGTGGAGAACACTGAAGCTTTCTTT
TRBJ1-4 | once | TRBV30 | . | CAWRGRNEKLFF | TGTGCCTGGAGGGGGAGGAATGAAAAACTGTTTTTT
TRBJ2-1 | . | TRBV10-3 | TRBD2 | CAISAGGPSYNEQFF | TGTGCCATCAGTGCGGGAGGGCCTTCCTACAATGAGCAGTTCTTC
TRBJ2-1 | . | TRBV6-5 | TRBD2 | CASSTGGDEQFF | TGTGCCAGCAGCACCGGGGGGGATGAGCAGTTCTTC
TRBJ2-1 | . | TRBV9 | TRBD2 | CASSAAGLAGEREQFF | TGTGCCAGCAGCGCCGCAGGACTAGCGGGAGAAAGGGAGCAGTTCTTC
TRBJ2-7 | . | TRBV7-8 | TRBD2 | CASSSGLAGGQSYEQYF | TGTGCCAGCAGCTCCGGACTAGCGGGAGGGCAAAGCTACGAGCAGTACTTC
TRBJ2-2 | once | TRBV10-3 | . | CAISAILSTGELFF | TGTGCCATCAGTGCAATTTTGTCCACCGGGGAGCTGTTTTTT
TRBJ1-1 | . | TRBV28 | . | CASSAMSSGFTEAFF | TGTGCCAGCAGTGCAATGAGTAGCGGGTTCACTGAAGCTTTCTTT
TRBJ1-5 | once | TRBV27 | . | CASSPIRGGTYSNQPQHF | TGTGCCAGCAGTCCCATCCGGGGGGGGACGTATAGCAATCAGCCCCAGCATTTT
TRBJ1-3 | . | TRBV6-2/TRBV6-3 | . | CASSDGGNTIYF | TGTGCCAGCAGTGACGGGGGTAACACCATATATTTT
TRBJ2-1 | . | TRBV19 | TRBD2 | CASRLLAGNNEQFF | TGTGCCAGTCGACTTCTAGCGGGCAACAATGAGCAGTTCTTC
TRBJ1-6 | . | TRBV21-1 | . | CASSKLSSPLHF | TGTGCCAGCAGCAAACTGTCTTCACCCCTCCACTTT
TRBJ2-5 | . | TRBV5-1 | TRBD2 | CASSAGLAGQSETQYF | TGCGCCAGCAGCGCGGGACTAGCGGGCCAGTCTGAGACCCAGTACTTC
TRBJ2-7 | . | TRBV3-1/TRBV3-2 | TRBD2 | CASSPTSGAYEQYF | TGTGCCAGCAGCCCGACTAGCGGGGCCTACGAGCAGTACTTC
TRBJ1-1 | once | TRBV28 | TRBD1 | CASSSHSGQGQAFF | TGTGCCAGCAGTTCCCACTCCGGACAGGGACAAGCTTTCTTT
TRBJ2-7 | . | TRBV27 | . | CASSSAVSSYEQYF | TGTGCCAGCAGTTCCGCGGTGAGCTCCTACGAGCAGTACTTC
TRBJ2-3 | . | TRBV18 | TRBD2 | CASSRPGLAGVGDTQYF | TGTGCCAGCTCACGTCCGGGACTAGCGGGAGTTGGCGATACGCAGTATTTT
TRBJ1-6 | . | TRBV10-3 | . | CAISESEANYNSPLHF | TGTGCCATCAGTGAGTCGGAGGCGAACTATAATTCACCCCTCCACTTT
TRBJ1-5 | few | TRBV28 | . | CASNPRAGHYSNQPQHF | TGTGCCAGCAACCCTCGTGCGGGGCATTATAGCAATCAGCCCCAGCATTTT
TRBJ1-1 | few | TRBV28 | . | CASSLGTASNAEAFF | TGTGCCAGCAGTTTAGGTACAGCCAGTAACGCTGAAGCTTTCTTT
TRBJ1-6 | . | TRBV30 | . | CAWNEDSSYNSPLHF | TGTGCCTGGAACGAAGATAGCTCCTATAATTCACCCCTCCACTTT
TRBJ2-7 | . | TRBV3-1/TRBV3-2 | TRBD1 | CASSPGQVQYEQYF | TGTGCCAGCAGCCCAGGACAGGTACAGTACGAGCAGTACTTC
TRBJ1-1 | . | TRBV28 | . | CASSKQQGKTEAFF | TGTGCCAGCAGTAAACAACAGGGAAAAACTGAAGCTTTCTTT
TRBJ2-5 | . | TRBV5-4 | . | CASSVQGPETQYF | TGTGCCAGCAGCGTCCAGGGGCCCGAGACCCAGTACTTC
TRBJ2-7 | . | TRBV24-1 | . | CATSDTYRDEQYF | TGTGCCACCAGTGATACCTACAGGGACGAGCAGTACTTC
TRBJ1-4 | . | TRBV1 | . | CTSSTARKEKLFF | TGCACCAGCAGCACCGCCAGGAAGGAAAAACTGTTTTTT
TRBJ2-5 | . | TRBV27 | TRBD2 | CASSFRLAGSQETQYF | TGTGCCAGCAGTTTCCGCCTAGCGGGATCACAAGAGACCCAGTACTTC
TRBJ2-5 | . | TRBV5-4 | TRBD2 | CASSLAGRTGGQETQYF | TGTGCCAGCAGCTTGGCCGGTCGTACGGGAGGACAAGAGACCCAGTACTTC
TRBJ2-1 | . | TRBV29-1 | TRBD2 | CSVGGLAGGDEQFF | TGCAGCGTTGGGGGACTAGCGGGAGGGGATGAGCAGTTCTTC
TRBJ2-7 | . | TRBV28 | TRBD2 | CASRDPGVAGDEQYF | TGTGCCAGCAGAGACCCTGGGGTAGCGGGGGACGAGCAGTACTTC